One and the same sample provided the 18 T cell receptor gamma chains below, sequenced in a study of γδ T cells in repeated Plasmodium falciparum infection. Gammadelta T cells were flow-sorted from PBMC into Vgamma9/Vdelta2+ and Vdelta2-negative populations for bulk analysis. TCRdb made new clone calls on the multiplex PCR reads using CATT. This sample carries some 14,000 gamma-chain clones, 1.5% to 2% of them seen once, and the ten largest clones take around 28%. The sample taken for sequencing was gamma-delta T cells from blood. Source of these receptors: a pool of human donors (malaria-infected and uninfected, not separated).

In its sample, this clone was seen many times. TCRdb has a much larger clone's protein, which differs at residue 9 from the translation of this DNA, likely because of a read error; what is shown is the protein translated from the DNA. V is TRGV9 and J is TRGJ1 or TRGJ2. TCRdb gives no J gene; it was assigned here by matching the DNA to germline. The germline V gene encodes CDR1 GITISATS and CDR2 ISYDGTV (reference sequence). The CDR3 covers 12 residues. CDR3 amino acids: CALWEPYYEKLF. CDR3 DNA: TGTGCCTTGTGGGAGCCATATTATGAGAAACTCTTT.

Concerning this clone: The TCRdb protein, from a much larger clone, departs from this DNA's translation at residue 5, likely by read error; the protein shown derives from the DNA. The chain uses TRGV9 and TRGJP. No J segment appears in TCRdb, so it was assigned here by matching the sequence to germline. The CDR3 runs 19 residues. The germline CDR1 and CDR2 sequences are GITISATS and ISYDGTV (reference sequence). DNA of the CDR3: TGTGCCTTGTGGAAGGTGCATCGCCCTCAAGAGTTGGGCAAAAAAATCAAGGTATTT. This sequence encodes CALWKVHRPQELGKKIKVF.

To note about this clone: TCRdb's protein, taken from a much larger clone, differs from this DNA's translation at residue 11, likely owing to a read error; the protein displayed comes from the DNA. The chain is built from TRGV9 and TRGJP. Assignment of the J gene here rests on matching the DNA to germline, because TCRdb gives none. Germline V gene data show CDR1 as GITISATS and CDR2 as ISYDGTV (reference sequence). The CDR3 totals 19 residues. CDR3 coding DNA: TGTGCCTTGTGGGAGGTGGAATTCTCGCAAAAGTTGGGCAAAAAAATCAAGGTATTT. Its protein is CALWEVEFSQKLGKKIKVF.

At least ten counts were recorded for this clone. The protein held in TCRdb is that of a much larger clone and does not match this DNA's translation at residue 6, likely because of a read error; the protein shown is translated from the DNA. This chain joins TRGV3 and TRGJ1 or TRGJ2. The J gene comes from matching the DNA to germline here; TCRdb lacks it. The CDR3 loop spans 13 amino acids. Germline trimming cut 3 bases from V and 7 bases from J; bases unmatched to any gene: 9. CDR1 and CDR2 from the germline V gene are VTNTFY and YDVSTARD (reference sequence). The CDR3 DNA is TGTGCCACCTGGGACTGGCGGAAGTATAAGAAACTCTTT. Amino acids: CATWDWRKYKKLF.

This clone was seen at least ten times. The translation of this DNA and the TCRdb protein of a much larger clone differ at residue 10, probably owing to a read error; the protein shown here is translated from the DNA. V and J are TRGV9 and TRGJ1 or TRGJ2. Germline V gene lookup returns CDR1 GITISATS and CDR2 ISYDGTV (reference sequence). This CDR3 contains 12 residues. This CDR3 is CALWENYYKELF. The DNA of the CDR3 is TGTGCCTTGTGGGAGAATTATTATAAGGAACTCTTT.

This clone was seen a few times. Translating this DNA gives a protein that differs at residue 14 from the TCRdb one, which belongs to a much larger clone; a read error is likely, and the protein shown is this translation. V usage is TRGV9 and J usage is TRGJP. In the absence of a J gene in TCRdb, the DNA was matched to germline to assign it here. CDR1 GITISATS and CDR2 ISYDGTV come from the germline V gene (reference sequence). CDR3 length equals 19 residues. The CDR3 DNA sequence: TGTGCCTTGTGGGAGGTGCGGGATTTACAAGAGTTGGGCAGAAAAATCAAGGTATTT. Translating gives CALWEVRDLQELGRKIKVF.

This clone was seen many times. One base separates it from a far larger clone, so it is likely a read error. Other DNA variants within this sample encode the same CDR3. V and J are TRGV9 and TRGJ1 or TRGJ2. This CDR3 comprises 14 residues. Germline values: CDR1 GITISATS, CDR2 ISYDGTV (reference sequence). The chain's CDR3 is CALWEVQGGYKKLF. The CDR3 nucleotides read TGTGCCTTATGGGAGGTGCAGGGGGGGTATAAGAAACTCTTT.

The sample holds a few counts of this clone. TCRdb attributes to this sequence the protein of a much larger clone, which differs from the DNA translation at residue 7; a read error is likely, and the protein displayed is translated from the DNA. The V call is TRGV9, the J call TRGJP2. TCRdb leaves out the J gene; it was filled in here by matching the DNA to germline. This CDR3 has 15 amino acids. V trimming: 2 bases; J trimming: 7 bases; junction bases outside the gene matches: 10. Germline V gene data show CDR1 as GITISATS and CDR2 as ISYDGTV (reference sequence). The CDR3 sequence is CALWEERRNDWIKTF. The CDR3 region has the DNA TGTGCCTTGTGGGAGGAAAGACGTAATGATTGGATCAAGACGTTT.

For this clone: It differs at one base from a far larger clone, so likely a read error. Other nucleotide sequences in the sample specify the same CDR3. V is TRGV4 and J is TRGJ1 or TRGJ2. This CDR3 spans 13 amino acids. Germline V lookup: CDR1 EGSTGY, CDR2 YDSYTSSV. The CDR3 DNA reads as TGTGCCACCTGGGATGGTGGATATTATAAGAAGCTCTTT. Translation gives CATWDGGYYKKLF.

This clone showed up many times. The mismatch at residue 11 between this DNA's translation and the TCRdb protein of a much larger clone likely reflects a read error; the protein shown is translated from the DNA. The V and J genes are TRGV9 and TRGJP. The germline V gene encodes CDR1 GITISATS and CDR2 ISYDGTV (reference sequence). The CDR3 runs 15 residues. Here the CDR3 reads CALWERELGKRIKVF. CDR3 nucleotide sequence: TGTGCCTTGTGGGAACGAGAGTTGGGCAAAAGAATCAAGGTATTT.

There are many counts of this clone. The protein recorded in TCRdb matches a much larger clone and deviates from this DNA's translation at residue 5, suggesting a read error; the protein here is obtained by translating the DNA. V gene TRGV9 combines with J gene TRGJ1 or TRGJ2. The CDR3 is 14 residues long. Germline CDR1 GITISATS, CDR2 ISYDGTV (reference sequence). J was trimmed by 4 bases and V by 6 bases; bases with no gene match: 12. The CDR3 sequence is CALWYPIFYYKKLF. The CDR3 DNA sequence: TGTGCCTTGTGGTACCCAATTTTCTATTATAAGAAACTCTTT.

Notes on this clone: A read error likely explains this, since a far larger clone differs by one base. The sample has other DNA sequences that encode this CDR3 too. V is TRGV8 and J is TRGJ1 or TRGJ2. TCRdb gives no J gene; it was assigned here by matching the DNA to germline. Trimming removed 6 bases from V and 6 bases from J; junction bases left unmatched: 11. The CDR3 sequence is 13 residues long. Germline values: CDR1 VENAVY, CDR2 YDSYNSRV. As DNA, the CDR3 is TGTGCCACCTGGAACCCTCCCGGTTATAAGAAACTCTTT. Amino acid sequence: CATWNPPGYKKLF.

With respect to this clone: A far larger clone is off by one base, so a read error is likely. In the same sample, other DNA sequences code for this CDR3. The chain couples TRGV9 to TRGJ1 or TRGJ2. The J gene is not listed in TCRdb, so it was assigned here from a DNA match to germline. V was clipped by 1 base and J by 5 bases; unmatched bases: 11. In germline, CDR1 is GITISATS, CDR2 ISYDGTV (reference sequence). The CDR3 covers 15 residues. The CDR3 reads CALWEVGLLDYKKLF. DNA of the CDR3: TGTGCCTTGTGGGAGGTAGGATTATTAGATTATAAGAAACTCTTT.

This clone appeared many times. A far larger clone is one nucleotide away, so this likely arose from a read error. The same CDR3 is also encoded by other DNA sequences in this sample. The gene calls are TRGV9 and TRGJP1. The CDR3 consists of 14 residues. Germline V gives CDR1 GITISATS, CDR2 ISYDGTV (reference sequence). The CDR3 reads CALWELGTGWFKIF. The CDR3 DNA reads as TGTGCCTTGTGGGAGTTAGGCACTGGTTGGTTCAAGATATTC.

This clone was observed at least ten times. This DNA's translation and the protein TCRdb lists, from a much larger clone, do not match at residue 12, likely due to a read error; the protein shown is translated from the DNA. V gene TRGV9 combines with J gene TRGJ1 or TRGJ2. Germline CDR1 reads GITISATS; CDR2 reads ISYDGTV (reference sequence). The length of the CDR3 is 14 residues. The CDR3 DNA follows: TGTGCCTTGTGGGAGGCCCACCCTTATTATAAGAGACTCTTT. It translates to CALWEAHPYYKRLF.

In this sample, this clone turned up many times. The protein recorded in TCRdb matches a much larger clone and deviates from this DNA's translation at residue 3, suggesting a read error; the protein here is obtained by translating the DNA. The chain carries TRGV9 and TRGJ1 or TRGJ2. This CDR3 has 14 amino acids. Germline-derived CDR1 and CDR2 are GITISATS and ISYDGTV (reference sequence). The CDR3 nucleotides are TGTGCCTTTTGGGAGGAATTCAAATATTATAAGAAACTCTTT. Its translation is CAFWEEFKYYKKLF.

The table lists this clone with many counts. TCRdb pairs this DNA with a much larger clone's protein that differs at residue 9, likely a read error; the protein shown was translated from the DNA. The chain links TRGV9 to TRGJ1 or TRGJ2. The germline gives CDR1 GITISATS, CDR2 ISYDGTV (reference sequence). The J segment lost 9 bases and the V segment lost 1 base, leaving 9 bases of the junction unmatched. This CDR3 region has 13 residues. The chain's CDR3 is CALWEVFWGKKLF. CDR3 bases: TGTGCCTTGTGGGAGGTCTTTTGGGGTAAGAAACTCTTT.

This clone showed up many times. This rearrangement joins TRGV2 to TRGJ1 or TRGJ2. CDR3 length equals 14 residues. The junction had 4 bases not matched to a gene; V was cut back by 0 bases and J by 2 bases. Germline CDR1 is EGSNGY and CDR2 is YDSYNSKV. DNA of the CDR3: TGTGCCACCTGGGACGGGCCGGATTATTATAAGAAACTCTTT. Its protein is CATWDGPDYYKKLF.